This T cell receptor beta chain was sequenced in a study of blood T cell repertoires in COVID-19. For the study at large: The study drew acute and convalescent COVID-19 samples from the United States, Italy and Spain.

Trimming cost V 0 bases and J 2 bases, with 15 bases left between them. This CDR3 comprises 17 residues. From germline, CDR1 is SGHTA and CDR2 FQGNSA. Original processing notes: Amplifying reference gene primers gave estimates of nucleated cell counts. The data were produced by immunoSEQ multiplex PCR, yet TCRdb's version contains in-frame clones alone and is incomplete. V, J and clone size were drawn from that table, and D and trimming were deduced from the DNA. The sample lists 95,000 to 150,000 clones; roughly 91% were seen once. The chain joins TRBV7-2 to TRBJ2-3; perhaps TRBD2 as D (5 bases). Sequencing was carried out using peripheral blood. This TCR was recovered from a human donor in a cohort sampled during active COVID-19. CDR3 sequence reads: CASSLAPTADHTDTQYF. The CDR3 DNA is TGTGCCAGCAGCTTAGCGCCTACAGCGGACCACACAGATACGCAGTATTTT.